The rows below give T cell receptor beta chains drawn from one sample of a study of early T cells in non-severe SARS-CoV-2 infection. TCRdb fed the 5' RACE reads into MiXCR, producing one record per CDR3 protein. Of more than 35,000 distinct CDR3 sequences listed, about 6.3% were seen once; the top ten hold more than 4.5%. Sequencing input: whole blood. The receptors come from an adult who was a healthcare worker with PCR-confirmed SARS-CoV-2 infection or an uninfected control (not recorded which). The CDR3 runs from the conserved cysteine through the conserved F or W. Each record gives: J gene, V gene, CDR3 length, clone size, D gene, CDR3 DNA, CDR3 protein. A D gene is named only where the DNA matches it firmly. Not every row has a clone size; where given, it reads once, few, many or a size class.

j_call: TRBJ2-2; v_call: TRBV7-9; cdr3_length: 16; clone_size: NA; d_call: TRBD1; cdr3_nt: TGTGCCAGCAGCAACCGGGACAGGGGGCCCACCGGGGAGCTGTTTTTT; cdr3_aa: CASSNRDRGPTGELFF
j_call: TRBJ2-1; v_call: TRBV12-3/TRBV12-4; cdr3_length: 14; clone_size: few; d_call: NA; cdr3_nt: TGTGCCAGCAGCCCCACGGGGGCCCCCAATGAGCAGTTCTTC; cdr3_aa: CASSPTGAPNEQFF
j_call: TRBJ2-3; v_call: TRBV20-1; cdr3_length: 15; clone_size: many; d_call: TRBD1; cdr3_nt: TGCAGTGCTAGAGATTCCAGGGGGCCAACAGATACGCAGTATTTT; cdr3_aa: CSARDSRGPTDTQYF
j_call: TRBJ2-1; v_call: TRBV18; cdr3_length: 16; clone_size: many; d_call: NA; cdr3_nt: TGTGCCAGCTCACGGACCCGGGACCGGCAGGTCAATGAGCAGTTCTTC; cdr3_aa: CASSRTRDRQVNEQFF
j_call: TRBJ2-2; v_call: TRBV28; cdr3_length: 17; clone_size: many; d_call: NA; cdr3_nt: TGTGCCAGCAGTTATAGGGGTGCGAGGATTGGAACCGGGGAGCTGTTTTTT; cdr3_aa: CASSYRGARIGTGELFF
j_call: TRBJ2-3; v_call: TRBV20-1; cdr3_length: 13; clone_size: NA; d_call: TRBD2; cdr3_nt: TGCAGTGCTAGACATAGCGGGACAGATACGCAGTATTTT; cdr3_aa: CSARHSGTDTQYF
j_call: TRBJ2-1; v_call: TRBV4-3; cdr3_length: 14; clone_size: many; d_call: TRBD1; cdr3_nt: TGCGCCAGCAGCCAAGTCCGTAGACAGGGTGAGCAGTTCTTC; cdr3_aa: CASSQVRRQGEQFF
j_call: TRBJ2-1; v_call: TRBV20-1; cdr3_length: 15; clone_size: few; d_call: TRBD2; cdr3_nt: TGCAGTGCACCCACCGGCGGGAGGGCCATCAATGAGCAGTTCTTC; cdr3_aa: CSAPTGGRAINEQFF
j_call: TRBJ1-1; v_call: TRBV7-9; cdr3_length: 13; clone_size: few; d_call: NA; cdr3_nt: TGTGCCAGCAGCCCCACAGGGAGGACTGAAGCTTTCTTT; cdr3_aa: CASSPTGRTEAFF
j_call: TRBJ1-1; v_call: TRBV5-8; cdr3_length: 14; clone_size: few; d_call: TRBD1; cdr3_nt: TGTGCCAGCAGCTGGACAGGTATGAACACTGAAGCTTTCTTT; cdr3_aa: CASSWTGMNTEAFF
j_call: TRBJ2-1; v_call: TRBV27; cdr3_length: 15; clone_size: many; d_call: TRBD2; cdr3_nt: TGTGCCAGCAGTCCTCTGGCGGGAGGGGTCCATGAGCAGTTCTTC; cdr3_aa: CASSPLAGGVHEQFF
j_call: TRBJ2-7; v_call: TRBV12-3/TRBV12-4; cdr3_length: 16; clone_size: many; d_call: NA; cdr3_nt: TGTGCCAGCAGTTTTGGGTGGACGGGAACCGATTACGAGCAGTACTTC; cdr3_aa: CASSFGWTGTDYEQYF
j_call: TRBJ2-3; v_call: TRBV6-5; cdr3_length: 16; clone_size: NA; d_call: TRBD2; cdr3_nt: TGTGCCAGCAGTCCACGGACTAGCGGGAACACAGATACGCAGTATTTT; cdr3_aa: CASSPRTSGNTDTQYF
j_call: TRBJ2-6; v_call: TRBV5-1; cdr3_length: 13; clone_size: NA; d_call: TRBD1; cdr3_nt: TGCGCCACAGGGGGCTCTGGGGCCAACGTCCTGACTTTC; cdr3_aa: CATGGSGANVLTF
j_call: TRBJ1-2; v_call: TRBV12-3/TRBV12-4; cdr3_length: 15; clone_size: few; d_call: TRBD1; cdr3_nt: TGTGCCAGCAGCCGGACAGGCTACCTAGGCTATGGCTACACCTTC; cdr3_aa: CASSRTGYLGYGYTF
j_call: TRBJ2-7; v_call: TRBV11-2; cdr3_length: 13; clone_size: few; d_call: NA; cdr3_nt: TGTGCCAGCAGCTTACTCGCGGGGCGCGAGCAGTACTTC; cdr3_aa: CASSLLAGREQYF
j_call: TRBJ2-1; v_call: TRBV5-1; cdr3_length: 15; clone_size: NA; d_call: NA; cdr3_nt: TGCGCCAGCAGCTTGCCGGGGAGCTCCTACAATGAGCAGTTCTTC; cdr3_aa: CASSLPGSSYNEQFF
j_call: TRBJ2-3; v_call: TRBV27; cdr3_length: 13; clone_size: few; d_call: NA; cdr3_nt: TGTGCCAGCGCGGCTATTCGGACAGATACGCAGTATTTT; cdr3_aa: CASAAIRTDTQYF
j_call: TRBJ2-7; v_call: TRBV6-1; cdr3_length: 13; clone_size: many; d_call: NA; cdr3_nt: TGTGCCAGCAGCTCGGCGGATTCCTACGAGCAGTACTTC; cdr3_aa: CASSSADSYEQYF
j_call: TRBJ2-1; v_call: TRBV7-2; cdr3_length: 15; clone_size: NA; d_call: NA; cdr3_nt: TGTGCCAGCAGCTTAGCCCTAGCGCTCTACAATGAGCAGTTCTTC; cdr3_aa: CASSLALALYNEQFF
j_call: TRBJ2-7; v_call: TRBV7-9; cdr3_length: 15; clone_size: few; d_call: TRBD2; cdr3_nt: TGTGCCAGCAGCGATCTAGCGGGAGTATCGAAAGAGCAGTACTTC; cdr3_aa: CASSDLAGVSKEQYF
j_call: TRBJ2-5; v_call: TRBV10-3; cdr3_length: 13; clone_size: many; d_call: NA; cdr3_nt: TGTGCCATCAGTGAGGAAAGATTAGGGGCCCAGTACTTC; cdr3_aa: CAISEERLGAQYF
j_call: TRBJ2-5; v_call: TRBV12-3/TRBV12-4; cdr3_length: 13; clone_size: many; d_call: NA; cdr3_nt: TGTGCCAGCAGTTTGGACTCCACGGAGACCCAGTACTTC; cdr3_aa: CASSLDSTETQYF
j_call: TRBJ2-3; v_call: TRBV7-9; cdr3_length: 15; clone_size: many; d_call: NA; cdr3_nt: TGTGCCAGCAGCTTAGGTAGCCCGGACTCAGATACGCAGTATTTT; cdr3_aa: CASSLGSPDSDTQYF